Listed below are T cell receptor beta chains from one sample, sequenced in a study of T cell responses to AZD1222 COVID-19 vaccine. The protocol was immunoSEQ multiplex PCR, while the TCRdb copy is restricted to in-frame clones and leaves out a portion. The repertoire holds approximately 130,000 clones, with around 92% as singletons. Sequencing was performed on peripheral blood, taken on day 0 of AZD1222 vaccination. Receptors originate from an adult in good health. Both conserved end residues are part of each CDR3. The order of the fields is V gene, D gene, clone size, J gene, CDR3 DNA, CDR3 protein. D genes are given only for firm matches. The size field is filled for only some rows; it gives once, few, many or a size class.

TRBV12-3/TRBV12-4	TRBD1	-	TRBJ2-7	TGTGCCAGCAGGCGACAGGGTTACGAGCAGTACTTC	CASRRQGYEQYF
TRBV21-1	-	-	TRBJ1-1	TGTGCCAGCAAACGGGCAGGGGGCAAAAACACTGAAGCTTTCTTT	CASKRAGGKNTEAFF
TRBV7-2	-	-	TRBJ2-7	TGTGCCAGCAGCTTAGCGACGGACGGCTACGAGCAGTACTTC	CASSLATDGYEQYF
TRBV9	-	-	TRBJ2-4	TGTGCCAGCAGCGTAGGGGGTCTCCGGAACATTCAGTACTTC	CASSVGGLRNIQYF
TRBV5-1	-	once	TRBJ2-3	TGCGCCAGCACCAAGTTAGGCAGCACAGATACGCAGTATTTT	CASTKLGSTDTQYF
TRBV30	-	-	TRBJ1-1	TGTGCCTGGAGTGTCTTGGTGGAAGCTTTCTTT	CAWSVLVEAFF
TRBV7-7	-	-	TRBJ2-5	TGTGCCAGCAGCTTAGCGATCGGGGTGGTAGAGACCCAGTACTTC	CASSLAIGVVETQYF
TRBV5-1	-	-	TRBJ1-1	TGCGCCAGTTCCCAGGAGCTGAACACTGAAGCTTTCTTT	CASSQELNTEAFF
TRBV6-6	TRBD1	few	TRBJ2-7	TGTGCCAGCAGTCGACAGGGGAGGTACGAGCAGTACTTC	CASSRQGRYEQYF
TRBV7-3	-	-	TRBJ2-5	TGTGCCAGCAGCTTAAACCCGGGGACCTTAGAGACCCAGTACTTC	CASSLNPGTLETQYF
TRBV12-3/TRBV12-4	-	-	TRBJ2-7	TGTGCCAGCAGTTTAGCGGAAAACTACGGGCAGTACTTC	CASSLAENYGQYF
TRBV3-1/TRBV3-2	-	-	TRBJ1-2	TGTGCCAGCAGCCAAGGGGGACGCTCGCCCTATGGCTACACCTTC	CASSQGGRSPYGYTF
TRBV2	-	-	TRBJ1-2	TGTGCCAGCAGTATAGAGGGGGGGGATTATGGCTACACCTTC	CASSIEGGDYGYTF
TRBV5-4	TRBD2	-	TRBJ2-7	TGTGCCAGCAGCTTGCGGGCTAGCGGGTACTCCTACGAGCAGTACTTC	CASSLRASGYSYEQYF
TRBV28	-	-	TRBJ2-2	TGTGCCAGCAGGGAGTTAACCGGGGAGCTGTTTTTT	CASRELTGELFF
TRBV10-3	-	-	TRBJ2-3	TGTGCCATCAGTGGCCCGTCTAGCACAGATACGCAGTATTTT	CAISGPSSTDTQYF
TRBV5-1	-	-	TRBJ2-1	TGCGCCAGCAGCTTGGGGGGGACTGCTAACAATGAGCAGTTCTTC	CASSLGGTANNEQFF
TRBV18	-	-	TRBJ2-7	TGTGCCAGCTCACCTTCCTCGCCAGGTGACCGCGAGCAGTACTTC	CASSPSSPGDREQYF
TRBV5-5	-	-	TRBJ1-5	TGTGCCAGCAGCTTGGCCGGGGCAGGAGTTGGACAGCCCCAGCATTTT	CASSLAGAGVGQPQHF
TRBV7-9	-	-	TRBJ2-7	TGTGCCAGCAATGGACCTCCCACCTACGAGCAGTACTTC	CASNGPPTYEQYF
TRBV12-3/TRBV12-4	TRBD1	-	TRBJ2-7	TGTGCCAGCAGCGGACAGGGGAGCCACGAGCAGTACTTC	CASSGQGSHEQYF
TRBV27	TRBD1	-	TRBJ1-4	TGTGCCAGCAGTTTTAAAACAGGGGGCCATAATGAAAAACTGTTTTTT	CASSFKTGGHNEKLFF
TRBV20-1	TRBD1	-	TRBJ2-7	TGCAGTGCTAGTTTCGGGACAGGCTCCTACGAGCAGTACTTC	CSASFGTGSYEQYF
TRBV29-1	-	-	TRBJ2-7	TGCAGCGTGGAGAGACTGGGCCGGTGGGGAGAGCAGTACTTC	CSVERLGRWGEQYF
TRBV5-1	TRBD1	-	TRBJ2-7	TGCGCCAGCAGCGCACAGGGGGCCGTTCACGAGCAGTACTTC	CASSAQGAVHEQYF
TRBV6-5	-	-	TRBJ2-3	TGTGCCAGCAGCGGGTTCACAGATACGCAGTATTTT	CASSGFTDTQYF
TRBV18	-	once	TRBJ1-1	TGTGCCAGCTCACCAACCAGGACAGACCCCTACTCTGAAGCTTTCTTT	CASSPTRTDPYSEAFF
TRBV4-1	TRBD1	-	TRBJ2-1	TGCGCCAGCAGCCGGGAAACCGGGACAGGGGGACTCAATGAGCAGTTCTTC	CASSRETGTGGLNEQFF
TRBV2	-	-	TRBJ1-2	TGTGCCAGCAATGTAGGCTCTAACTATGGCTACACCTTC	CASNVGSNYGYTF
TRBV28	TRBD2	-	TRBJ2-4	TGTGCCAGCAGTTTATTGAGCGGGAGGGCCTCGGCCAAAAACATTCAGTACTTC	CASSLLSGRASAKNIQYF
TRBV30	TRBD1	-	TRBJ1-1	TGTGCCTGGAGTGCAGGGGGCGGGAGGGCTTTCTTT	CAWSAGGGRAFF
TRBV16	TRBD1	-	TRBJ2-3	TGTGCCAGCAGCCAATCGACAGGGAATAGAGGAGATACGCAGTATTTT	CASSQSTGNRGDTQYF
TRBV12-5	TRBD2	-	TRBJ2-3	TGTGCTAGTGGTTTGGGACTAGCGGGAGTCGCAGATACGCAGTATTTT	CASGLGLAGVADTQYF
TRBV14	TRBD1	-	TRBJ1-2	TGTGCCAGCAGCCCCGGGACAGGGAGGAGTGCTGGCTACACCTTC	CASSPGTGRSAGYTF
TRBV7-8	-	-	TRBJ1-2	TGTGCCAGCAACTTACAGGGCGGTAACTATGGCTACACCTTC	CASNLQGGNYGYTF
TRBV18	-	-	TRBJ1-1	TGTGCCAGCTCAACCAGGGAAGGTGAAGCTTTCTTT	CASSTREGEAFF
TRBV5-6	-	-	TRBJ1-4	TGTGCCAGCAGCTTAGTATCGGGGGGCGGTGAAAAACTGTTTTTT	CASSLVSGGGEKLFF
TRBV15	-	-	TRBJ1-2	TGTGCCACCAGCAGAGATTACCTCTATGGCTACACCTTC	CATSRDYLYGYTF
TRBV27	-	-	TRBJ2-1	TGTGCCAGCAGTTTATCGACTGTAACCCTCCACAATGAGCAGTTCTTC	CASSLSTVTLHNEQFF
TRBV28	-	-	TRBJ1-1	TGTGCCAGCAGTTTATTAAGTGGCCTGGGGGGAGCTTTCTTT	CASSLLSGLGGAFF
TRBV9	TRBD2	-	TRBJ2-7	TGTGCCAGCAGCGTCGCGGCTAGCGGGAGCTACGAGCAGTACTTC	CASSVAASGSYEQYF
TRBV30	TRBD1	-	TRBJ1-3	TGTGCCTGGAGTCAGGGGGCGCACGGAAACACCATATATTTT	CAWSQGAHGNTIYF
TRBV12-3/TRBV12-4	-	-	TRBJ1-1	TGTGCCAGCAGTACTCAGGGCGGTGAAGCTTTCTTT	CASSTQGGEAFF
TRBV12-5	TRBD1	-	TRBJ2-7	TGTGCTAGTGGTTCCGGGACAGGGTCCTTCGAGCAGTACTTC	CASGSGTGSFEQYF
TRBV12-5	TRBD2	-	TRBJ2-1	TGTGCTAGTGGGGGAGGGCCCACCTACAATGAGCAGTTCTTC	CASGGGPTYNEQFF
TRBV24-1	TRBD1	-	TRBJ1-1	TGTGCCACCAGTGACCCCGGACAGGGAAACACTGAAGCTTTCTTT	CATSDPGQGNTEAFF
TRBV9	TRBD1	-	TRBJ1-6	TGTGCCGGACCCTATAGGGACAGGGTTAACTCACCCCTCCACTTT	CAGPYRDRVNSPLHF
TRBV27	TRBD1	-	TRBJ1-4	TGTGCCAGCAGAAGGGGGCTCGCTAATGAAAAACTGTTTTTT	CASRRGLANEKLFF
TRBV4-2	-	-	TRBJ2-7	TGTGCCAGCAGCCAAGACACTAGCGAGCAGTACTTC	CASSQDTSEQYF
TRBV4-2	-	-	TRBJ2-1	TGTGCCAGCAGCCAAGAGGACGGGAGCTCCTACAATGAGCAGTTCTTC	CASSQEDGSSYNEQFF
TRBV28	-	-	TRBJ1-5	TGTGCCAGCAGTTCGTTCTCGGGTCAGCCCCAGCATTTT	CASSSFSGQPQHF
TRBV20-1	-	once	TRBJ2-3	TGCAGTGCTAGTTTCACAGATACGCAGTATTTT	CSASFTDTQYF
TRBV19	-	few	TRBJ2-1	TGTGCCAGTAGCCCCTATCCGAATGAGCAGTTCTTC	CASSPYPNEQFF
TRBV12-5	-	-	TRBJ1-2	TGTGCTAGTGGTTTCGAAGGCTACACCTTC	CASGFEGYTF
TRBV10-3	TRBD2	-	TRBJ2-2	TGTGCCATCAGTGAGTTTCCAGCGGGAGTCACCGGGGAGCTGTTTTTT	CAISEFPAGVTGELFF